This T cell receptor beta chain was sequenced in a study of cytomegalovirus exposure and HLA in healthy donors. Study context: The roughly 670 first-cohort repertoires shared a platform with the roughly 130 validation repertoires, as reported in a later analysis. Overall study findings and caveats: Some TCR beta chains (roughly 160 of them) were listed as cytomegalovirus-associated.

Separate from the 666-subject first cohort, the approximately 120-subject validation cohort was the one that the donors belonged to. A remark on this clone: What it binds is not known.

Losses at the gene ends were 5 bases for V and 9 bases for J; bases not matched to a gene: 10. This CDR3 contains 15 residues. Germline-derived CDR1 and CDR2 are SGHAT and FQNNGV. Profiled with immunoSEQ multiplex PCR; TCRdb holds only in-frame clones, not every one. The profile shows around 230,000 clones, approximately 83% of them singletons. The chain couples TRBV11-2 to TRBJ2-1, with TRBD2 matching over 10 bases. Sequenced sample: PBMCs. This receptor was identified in a woman in her thirties in good health and CMV-seropositive. The CDR3 spells CASSRVAGGSGEQFF. The DNA for the CDR3 is TGTGCCAGCAGCAGGGTAGCGGGAGGTTCGGGTGAGCAGTTCTTC. Drawing the rest from reference TRBV11-2 and TRBJ2-1, the complete variable domain is EAGVAQSPRYKIIEKRQSVAFWCNPISGHATLYWYQQILGQGPKLLIQFQNNGVVDDSQLPKDRFSAERLKGVDSTLKIQPAKLEDSAVYLCASSRVAGGSGEQFFGPGTRLTVL.